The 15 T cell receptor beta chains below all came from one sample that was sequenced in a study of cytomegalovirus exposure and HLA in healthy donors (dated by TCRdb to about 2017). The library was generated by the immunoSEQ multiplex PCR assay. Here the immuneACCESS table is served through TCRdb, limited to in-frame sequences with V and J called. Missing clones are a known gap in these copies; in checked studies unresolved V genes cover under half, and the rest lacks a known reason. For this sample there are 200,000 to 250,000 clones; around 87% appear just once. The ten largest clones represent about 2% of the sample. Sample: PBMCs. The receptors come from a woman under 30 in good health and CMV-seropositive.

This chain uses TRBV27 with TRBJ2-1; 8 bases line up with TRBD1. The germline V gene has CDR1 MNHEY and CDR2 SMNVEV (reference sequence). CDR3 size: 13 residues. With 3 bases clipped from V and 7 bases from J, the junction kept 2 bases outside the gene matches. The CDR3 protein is CASSFDRGNEQFF. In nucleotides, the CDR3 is TGTGCCAGCAGTTTCGACAGGGGAAATGAGCAGTTCTTC.

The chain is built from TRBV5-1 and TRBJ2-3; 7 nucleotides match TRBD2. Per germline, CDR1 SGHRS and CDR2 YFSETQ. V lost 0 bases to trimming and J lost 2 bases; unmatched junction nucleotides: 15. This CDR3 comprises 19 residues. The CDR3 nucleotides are TGCGCCAGCAGCTTGGCCCCCGGTTCCCAAGCGGGACTCACAGATACGCAGTATTTT. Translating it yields CASSLAPGSQAGLTDTQYF.

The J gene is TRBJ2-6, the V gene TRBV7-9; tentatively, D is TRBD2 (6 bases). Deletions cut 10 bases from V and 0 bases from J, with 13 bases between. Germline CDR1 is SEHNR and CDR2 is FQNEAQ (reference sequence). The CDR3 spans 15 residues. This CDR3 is CAITRGISGANVLTF. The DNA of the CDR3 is TGTGCCATTACTCGGGGGATCTCTGGGGCCAACGTCCTGACTTTC.

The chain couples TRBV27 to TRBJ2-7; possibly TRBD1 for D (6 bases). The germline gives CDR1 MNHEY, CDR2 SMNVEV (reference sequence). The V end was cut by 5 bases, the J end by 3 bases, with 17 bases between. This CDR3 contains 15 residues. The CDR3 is CASSLSMGAYYEQYF. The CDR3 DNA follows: TGTGCCAGCAGTCTCTCGATGGGGGCATACTACGAGCAGTACTTC.

The DNA for the CDR3 is TGTGCCAGCAGTCTCCCGACTAGCGGGGCCTCCTACGAGCAGTACTTC. It codes for CASSLPTSGASYEQYF. V gene TRBV25-1 combines with J gene TRBJ2-7, with TRBD2 identical over 11 bases. CDR3 length: 16 amino acids. V trimming: 5 bases; J trimming: 0 bases; junction bases outside the gene matches: 6. Germline V CDR1 and CDR2: MGHDK, SYGVNS.

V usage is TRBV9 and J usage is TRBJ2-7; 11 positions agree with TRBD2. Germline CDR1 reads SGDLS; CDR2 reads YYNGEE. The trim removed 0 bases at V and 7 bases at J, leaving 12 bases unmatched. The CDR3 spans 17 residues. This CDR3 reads CASSVEPLGLAGAEQYF. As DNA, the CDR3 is TGTGCCAGCAGCGTAGAGCCCCTTGGACTAGCGGGCGCGGAGCAGTACTTC.

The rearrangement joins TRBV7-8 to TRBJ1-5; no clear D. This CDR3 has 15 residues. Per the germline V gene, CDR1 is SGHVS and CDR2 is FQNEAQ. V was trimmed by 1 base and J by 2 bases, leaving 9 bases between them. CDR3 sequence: CASSLDRQGNQPQHF. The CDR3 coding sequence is TGTGCCAGCAGCTTAGATCGTCAGGGCAATCAGCCCCAGCATTTT.

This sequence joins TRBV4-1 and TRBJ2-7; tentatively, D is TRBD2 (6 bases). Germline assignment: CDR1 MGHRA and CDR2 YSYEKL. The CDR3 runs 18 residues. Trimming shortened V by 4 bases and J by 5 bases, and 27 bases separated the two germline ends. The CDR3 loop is CASSPGLRRARRNDEQYF. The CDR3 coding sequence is TGCGCCAGCAGCCCAGGTCTAAGGAGGGCACGGAGGAATGACGAGCAGTACTTC.

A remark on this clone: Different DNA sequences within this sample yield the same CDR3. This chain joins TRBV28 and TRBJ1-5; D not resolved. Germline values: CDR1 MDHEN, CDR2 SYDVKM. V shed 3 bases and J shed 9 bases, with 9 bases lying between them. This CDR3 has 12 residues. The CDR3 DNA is TGTGCCAGCAGTTTCGGAGGGCGGCCCCAGCATTTT. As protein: CASSFGGRPQHF.

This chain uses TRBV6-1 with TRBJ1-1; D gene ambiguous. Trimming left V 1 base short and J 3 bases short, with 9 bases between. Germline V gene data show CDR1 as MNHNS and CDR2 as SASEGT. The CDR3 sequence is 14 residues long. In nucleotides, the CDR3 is TGTGCCAGCAGTGAAGAGGTAGCCTACACTGAAGCTTTCTTT. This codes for CASSEEVAYTEAFF.

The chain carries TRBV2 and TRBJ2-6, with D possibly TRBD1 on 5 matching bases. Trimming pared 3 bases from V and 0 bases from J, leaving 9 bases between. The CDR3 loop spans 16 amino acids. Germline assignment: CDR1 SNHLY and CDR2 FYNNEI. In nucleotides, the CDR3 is TGTGCCAGCAGTGAGAATAGGGGCTCTGGGGCCAACGTCCTGACTTTC. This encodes CASSENRGSGANVLTF. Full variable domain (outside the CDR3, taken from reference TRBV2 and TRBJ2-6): EPEVTQTPSHQVTQMGQEVILRCVPISNHLYFYWYRQILGQKVEFLVSFYNNEISEKSEIFDDQFSVERPDGSNFTLKIRSTKLEDSAMYFCASSENRGSGANVLTFGAGSRLTVL.

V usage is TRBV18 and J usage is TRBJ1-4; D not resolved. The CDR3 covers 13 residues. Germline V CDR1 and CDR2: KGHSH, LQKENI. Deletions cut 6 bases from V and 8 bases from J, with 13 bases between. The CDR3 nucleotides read TGTGCCAGCTCCCCAGGAACGGGAGAAAAACTGTTTTTT. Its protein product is CASSPGTGEKLFF.

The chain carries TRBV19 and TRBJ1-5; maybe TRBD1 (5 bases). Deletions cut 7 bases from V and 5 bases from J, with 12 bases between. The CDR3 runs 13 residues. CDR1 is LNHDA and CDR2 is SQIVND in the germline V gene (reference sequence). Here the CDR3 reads CASNGAGDQPQHF. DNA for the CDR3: TGTGCCAGTAATGGGGCTGGAGATCAGCCCCAGCATTTT. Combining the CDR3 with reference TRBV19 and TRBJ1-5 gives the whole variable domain DGGITQSPKYLFRKEGQNVTLSCEQNLNHDAMYWYRQDPGQGLRLIYYSQIVNDFQKGDIAEGYSVSREKKESFPLTVTSAQKNPTAFYLCASNGAGDQPQHFGDGTRLSIL.

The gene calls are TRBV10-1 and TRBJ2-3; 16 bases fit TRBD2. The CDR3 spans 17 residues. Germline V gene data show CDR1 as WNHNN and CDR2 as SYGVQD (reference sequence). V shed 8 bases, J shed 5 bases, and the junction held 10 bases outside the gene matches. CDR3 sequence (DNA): TGCGCCAGCTCGGGACTAGCGGGAGGGCCGAGTGGAGATACGCAGTATTTT. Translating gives CASSGLAGGPSGDTQYF.

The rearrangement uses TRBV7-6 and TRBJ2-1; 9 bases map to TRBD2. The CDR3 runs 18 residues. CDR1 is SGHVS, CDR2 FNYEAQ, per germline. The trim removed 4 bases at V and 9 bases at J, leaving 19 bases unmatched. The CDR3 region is CASSSVTSGYGVVSEQFF. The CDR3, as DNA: TGTGCCAGCAGCTCAGTGACTAGCGGATACGGGGTGGTTTCTGAGCAGTTCTTC.